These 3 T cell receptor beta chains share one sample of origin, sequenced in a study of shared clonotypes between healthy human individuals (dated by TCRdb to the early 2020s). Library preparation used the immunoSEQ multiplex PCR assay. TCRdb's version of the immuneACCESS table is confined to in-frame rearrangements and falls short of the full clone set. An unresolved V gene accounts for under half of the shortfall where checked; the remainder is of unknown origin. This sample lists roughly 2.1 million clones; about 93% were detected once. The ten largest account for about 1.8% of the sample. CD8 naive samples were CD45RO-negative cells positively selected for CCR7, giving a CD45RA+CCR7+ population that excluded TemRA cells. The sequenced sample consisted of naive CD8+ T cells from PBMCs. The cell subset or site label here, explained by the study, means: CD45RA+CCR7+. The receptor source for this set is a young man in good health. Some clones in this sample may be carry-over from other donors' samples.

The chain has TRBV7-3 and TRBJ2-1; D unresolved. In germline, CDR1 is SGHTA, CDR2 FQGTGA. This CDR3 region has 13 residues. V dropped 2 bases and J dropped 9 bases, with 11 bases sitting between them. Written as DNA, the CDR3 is TGTGCCAGCAGCTTAGTTGGCTCGGGTGAGCAGTTCTTC. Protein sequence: CASSLVGSGEQFF. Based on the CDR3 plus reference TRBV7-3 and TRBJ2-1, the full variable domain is GAGVSQTPSNKVTEKGKYVELRCDPISGHTALYWYRQSLGQGPEFLIYFQGTGAADDSGLPNDRFFAVRPEGSVSTLKIQRTERGDSAVYLCASSLVGSGEQFFGPGTRLTVL.

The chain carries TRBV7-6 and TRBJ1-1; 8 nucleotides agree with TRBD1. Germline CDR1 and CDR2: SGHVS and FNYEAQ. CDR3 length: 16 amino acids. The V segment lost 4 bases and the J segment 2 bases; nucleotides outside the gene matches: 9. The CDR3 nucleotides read TGTGCCAGCAGCTCCAGGACAGGGCTTATCAACACTGAAGCTTTCTTT. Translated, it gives CASSSRTGLINTEAFF.

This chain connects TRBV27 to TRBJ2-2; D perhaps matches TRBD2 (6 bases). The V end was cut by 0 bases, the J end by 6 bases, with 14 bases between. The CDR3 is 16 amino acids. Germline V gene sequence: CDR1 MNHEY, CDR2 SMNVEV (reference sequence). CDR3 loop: CASSLSAGYPPGELFF. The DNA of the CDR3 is TGTGCCAGCAGTTTATCCGCGGGATATCCTCCCGGGGAGCTGTTTTTT.